This TCR beta chain originates from a study of blood T cell repertoires in COVID-19. Whole-study context: Samples representing acute and convalescent COVID-19 were sourced from the United States, Italy and Spain. The cDNA or gDNA used as material had been derived from T cells, B-cell-depleted T cells, or PBMCs.

Germline CDR1 is SGHNT and CDR2 is YYREEE (reference sequence). V was cut by 0 bases and J by 0 bases, with 13 bases left in between. The CDR3 extends over 17 amino acids. Methods used by the authors: Reference gene primer amplification in the assay estimated nucleated cell counts. Sequenced by immunoSEQ multiplex PCR; TCRdb stores in-frame clones only, minus some. The D gene and trimming were derived from the DNA, and the V and J assignments and clone size from that table. The sample carries more than 95,000 clones, roughly 87% recorded once. The sample consisted of peripheral blood. J is TRBJ1-3 and V is TRBV5-4; D is unclear. The source is a human donor in a cohort sampled during active COVID-19. CDR3 bases: TGTGCCAGCAGCTTGGTGGGGAGTTTCCGCTCTGGAAACACCATATATTTT. It translates to CASSLVGSFRSGNTIYF.